This paragraph covers one TCR beta chain sequence. The sample is drawn from a study of OX40 agonist ivuxolimab in advanced cancers. Blood was sampled at baseline, cycle 4 day 1, and cycle 7 day 1. The CDR3 has 16 residues. With V trimmed by 1 base and J by 4 bases, 7 bases remained unmatched. Germline V gene data show CDR1 as SGHRS and CDR2 as YFSETQ. Some clones are missing from TCRdb's copy, which holds only in-frame ones; the method was immunoSEQ multiplex PCR. This sample has some 90,000 clones, with under 95% found just once. The receptor was derived from an adult with an advanced solid tumor such as melanoma, head and neck, liver or kidney cancer. The chain carries TRBV5-1 and TRBJ1-3; 8 bases match TRBD1. The source was CD4+ or CD8+ T cells sorted from blood, collected in a trial of the OX40 agonist ivuxolimab. Here the CDR3 reads CASSLQGARTGNTIYF. Here the CDR3 DNA reads TGCGCCAGCAGCTTGCAGGGGGCGAGGACCGGAAACACCATATATTTT.